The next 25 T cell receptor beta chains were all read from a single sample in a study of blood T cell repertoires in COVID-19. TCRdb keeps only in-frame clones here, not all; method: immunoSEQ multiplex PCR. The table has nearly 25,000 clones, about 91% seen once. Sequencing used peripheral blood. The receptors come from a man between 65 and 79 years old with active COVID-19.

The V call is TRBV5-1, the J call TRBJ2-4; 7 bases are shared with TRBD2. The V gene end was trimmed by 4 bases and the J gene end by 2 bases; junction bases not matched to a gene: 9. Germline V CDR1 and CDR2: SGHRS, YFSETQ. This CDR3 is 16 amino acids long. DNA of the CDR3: TGCGCCAGCAGCAGAGAGGCGGGAGTTACCAAAAACATTCAGTACTTC. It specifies CASSREAGVTKNIQYF.

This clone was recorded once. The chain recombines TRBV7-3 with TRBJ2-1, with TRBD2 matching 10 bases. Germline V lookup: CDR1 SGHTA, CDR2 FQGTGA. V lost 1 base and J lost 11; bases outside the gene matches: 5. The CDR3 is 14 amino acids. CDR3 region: CASSLSLAGAKQFF. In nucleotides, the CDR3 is TGTGCCAGCAGCTTAAGTCTAGCGGGGGCGAAGCAGTTCTTC.

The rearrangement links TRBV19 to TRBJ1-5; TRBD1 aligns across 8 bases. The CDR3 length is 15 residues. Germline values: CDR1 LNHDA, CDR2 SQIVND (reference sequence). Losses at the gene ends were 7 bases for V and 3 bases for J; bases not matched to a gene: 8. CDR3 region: CASTPDRVNNQPQHF. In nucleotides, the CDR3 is TGTGCCAGTACCCCGGACAGGGTAAACAATCAGCCCCAGCATTTT.

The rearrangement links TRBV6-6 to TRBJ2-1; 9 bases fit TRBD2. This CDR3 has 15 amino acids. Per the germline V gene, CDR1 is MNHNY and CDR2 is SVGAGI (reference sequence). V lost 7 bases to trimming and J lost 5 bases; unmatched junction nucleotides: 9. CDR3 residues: CASNLGGGAHNEQFF. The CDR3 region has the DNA TGTGCCAGCAACTTGGGCGGGGGGGCCCACAATGAGCAGTTCTTC.

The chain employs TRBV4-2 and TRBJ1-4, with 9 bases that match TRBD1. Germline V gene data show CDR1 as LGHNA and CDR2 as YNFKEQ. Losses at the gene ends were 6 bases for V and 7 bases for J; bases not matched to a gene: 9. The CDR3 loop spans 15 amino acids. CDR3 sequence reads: CASSGTGTSGEKLFF. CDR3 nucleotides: TGTGCCAGCAGTGGGACAGGGACCTCTGGTGAAAAACTGTTTTTT.

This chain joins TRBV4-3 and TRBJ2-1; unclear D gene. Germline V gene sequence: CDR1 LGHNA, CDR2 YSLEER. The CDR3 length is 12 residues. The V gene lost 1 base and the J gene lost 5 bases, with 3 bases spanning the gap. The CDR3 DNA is TGCGCCAGCAGCCAAGTCGACAATGAGCAGTTCTTC. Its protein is CASSQVDNEQFF.

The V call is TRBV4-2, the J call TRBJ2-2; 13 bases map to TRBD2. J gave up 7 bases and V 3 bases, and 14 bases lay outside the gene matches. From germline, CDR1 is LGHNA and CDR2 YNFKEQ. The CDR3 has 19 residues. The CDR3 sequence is CASSQGAGLAGAPVGELFF. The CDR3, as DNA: TGTGCCAGCAGCCAGGGCGCCGGACTAGCGGGGGCCCCCGTCGGGGAGCTGTTTTTT.

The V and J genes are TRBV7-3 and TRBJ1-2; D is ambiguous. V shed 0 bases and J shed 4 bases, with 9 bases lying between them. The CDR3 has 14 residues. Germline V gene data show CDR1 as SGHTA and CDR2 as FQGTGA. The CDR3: CASSLTVPGYGYTF. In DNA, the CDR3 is TGTGCCAGCAGCTTAACGGTCCCCGGCTATGGCTACACCTTC.

The CDR3: CASSHYRVNTEAFF. CDR3 in DNA: TGTGCCAGCAGTCACTACAGGGTGAACACTGAAGCTTTCTTT. The genes are TRBV28 and TRBJ1-1, with D possibly being TRBD1 (6 bases). In germline, CDR1 is MDHEN, CDR2 SYDVKM. V lost 5 bases to trimming and J lost 0 bases, with 10 bases between them. CDR3 length equals 14 residues.

CDR3 nucleotide sequence: TGTGCCAGCAGCTTTACCGCAGCGAGAGGGCCGACTGGGGAGCTGTTTTTT. It is translated as CASSFTAARGPTGELFF. V usage is TRBV11-2 and J usage is TRBJ2-2, with D possibly matching TRBD2 (5 bases). This CDR3 has 17 residues. Per the germline V gene, CDR1 is SGHAT and CDR2 is FQNNGV. Trimming shortened V by 3 bases and J by 8 bases, and 22 bases separated the two germline ends.

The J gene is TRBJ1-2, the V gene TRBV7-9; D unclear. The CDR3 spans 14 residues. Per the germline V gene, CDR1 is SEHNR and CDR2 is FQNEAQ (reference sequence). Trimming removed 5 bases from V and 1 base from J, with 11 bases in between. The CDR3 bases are TGTGCCAGCAGCCCAGACAACCTTAACTATGGCTACACCTTC. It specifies CASSPDNLNYGYTF.

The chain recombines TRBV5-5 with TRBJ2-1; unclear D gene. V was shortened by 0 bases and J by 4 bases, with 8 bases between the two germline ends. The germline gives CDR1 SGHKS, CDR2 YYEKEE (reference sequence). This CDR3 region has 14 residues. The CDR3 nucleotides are TGTGCCAGCAGCTTGGTTACAGAATACAATGAGCAGTTCTTC. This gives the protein CASSLVTEYNEQFF. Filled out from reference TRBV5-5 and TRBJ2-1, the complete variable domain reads DAGVTQSPTHLIKTRGQQVTLRCSPISGHKSVSWYQQVLGQGPQFIFQYYEKEERGRGNFPDRFSARQFPNYSSELNVNALLLGDSALYLCASSLVTEYNEQFFGPGTRLTVL.

This CDR3 is CASSNLVGGKVANEQFF. The CDR3 coding sequence is TGTGCCAGCTCAAACCTAGTCGGCGGGAAGGTAGCGAATGAGCAGTTCTTC. The genes are TRBV14 and TRBJ2-1; D perhaps matches TRBD2 (6 bases). The germline V gene encodes CDR1 SGHDN and CDR2 FVKESK. The CDR3 is 17 residues long. V was trimmed by 8 bases and J by 7 bases, leaving 27 bases between them.

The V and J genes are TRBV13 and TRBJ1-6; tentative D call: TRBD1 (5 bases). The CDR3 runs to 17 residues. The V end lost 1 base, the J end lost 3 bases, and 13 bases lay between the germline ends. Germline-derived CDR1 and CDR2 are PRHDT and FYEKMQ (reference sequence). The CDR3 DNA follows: TGTGCCAGCAGCTTAGTTGGACAAACAGACTATAATTCACCCCTCCACTTT. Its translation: CASSLVGQTDYNSPLHF.

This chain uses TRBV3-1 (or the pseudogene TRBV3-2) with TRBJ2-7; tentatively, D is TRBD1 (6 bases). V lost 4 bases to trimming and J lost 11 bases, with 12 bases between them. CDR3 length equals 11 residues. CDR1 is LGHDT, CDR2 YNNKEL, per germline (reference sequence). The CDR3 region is CASSRGQTEYF. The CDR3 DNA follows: TGTGCCAGCAGCCGGGGGCAGACGGAGTACTTC.

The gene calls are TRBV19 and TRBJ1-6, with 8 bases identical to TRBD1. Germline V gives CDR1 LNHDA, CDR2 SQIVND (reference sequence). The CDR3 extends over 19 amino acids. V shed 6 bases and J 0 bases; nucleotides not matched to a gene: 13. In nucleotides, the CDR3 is TGTGCCAGTAGCTACAGGGGGGTTTCTTTCAGCTCCTATAATTCACCCCTCCACTTT. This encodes CASSYRGVSFSSYNSPLHF.

The CDR3 loop is CASSLDPGTEAFF. CDR3 sequence (DNA): TGTGCCAGCAGCTTAGATCCGGGGACTGAAGCTTTCTTT. The V gene is TRBV11-2, the J gene TRBJ1-1; D ambiguous. Between the trimmed V and J ends, which lost 0 bases and 5 bases, there was a span of 7 bases. From germline, CDR1 is SGHAT and CDR2 FQNNGV. The CDR3 covers 13 residues.

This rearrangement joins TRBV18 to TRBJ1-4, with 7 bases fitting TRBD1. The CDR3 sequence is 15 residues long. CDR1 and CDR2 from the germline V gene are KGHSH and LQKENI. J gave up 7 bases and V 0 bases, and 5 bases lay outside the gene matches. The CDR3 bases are TGTGCCAGCTCACCACCGACAGGGACGCGTGAAAAACTGTTTTTT. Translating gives CASSPPTGTREKLFF.

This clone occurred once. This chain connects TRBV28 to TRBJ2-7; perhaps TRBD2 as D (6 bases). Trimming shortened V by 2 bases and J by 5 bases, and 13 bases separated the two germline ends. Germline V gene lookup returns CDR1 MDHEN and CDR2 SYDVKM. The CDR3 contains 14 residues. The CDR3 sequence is CASSLGDAGNEQYF. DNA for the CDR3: TGTGCCAGCAGTTTAGGGGATGCGGGGAACGAGCAGTACTTC.

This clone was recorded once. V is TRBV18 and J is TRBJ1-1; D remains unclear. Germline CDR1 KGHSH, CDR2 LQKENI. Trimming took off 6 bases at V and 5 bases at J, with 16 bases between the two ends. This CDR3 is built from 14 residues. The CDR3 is CASSAGLLGTEAFF. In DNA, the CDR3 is TGTGCCAGCTCCGCTGGACTCTTGGGGACTGAAGCTTTCTTT.

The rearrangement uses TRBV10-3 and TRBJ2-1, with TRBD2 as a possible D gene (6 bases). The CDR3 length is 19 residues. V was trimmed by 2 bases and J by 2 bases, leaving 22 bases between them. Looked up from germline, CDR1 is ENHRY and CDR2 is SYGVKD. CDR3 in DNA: TGTGCCATCAGTGAGGGTCGGGACTCCCCTAAGCGGCCCTACAATGAGCAGTTCTTC. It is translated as CAISEGRDSPKRPYNEQFF.

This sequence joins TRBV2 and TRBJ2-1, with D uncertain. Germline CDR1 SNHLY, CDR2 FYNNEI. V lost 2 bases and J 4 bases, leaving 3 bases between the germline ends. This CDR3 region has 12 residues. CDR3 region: CASSEQYNEQFF. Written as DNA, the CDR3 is TGTGCCAGCAGTGAACAGTACAATGAGCAGTTCTTC.

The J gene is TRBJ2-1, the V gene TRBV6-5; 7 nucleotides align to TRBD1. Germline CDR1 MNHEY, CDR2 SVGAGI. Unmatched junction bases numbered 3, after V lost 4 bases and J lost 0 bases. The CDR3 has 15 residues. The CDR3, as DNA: TGTGCCAGCAGTTCCCGACAGGGCTCCTACAATGAGCAGTTCTTC. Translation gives CASSSRQGSYNEQFF.

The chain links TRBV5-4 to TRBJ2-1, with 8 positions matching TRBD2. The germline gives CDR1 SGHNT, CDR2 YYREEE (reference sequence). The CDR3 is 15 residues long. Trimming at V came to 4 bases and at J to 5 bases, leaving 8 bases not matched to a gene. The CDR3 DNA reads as TGTGCCAGCAGCCCCGGTGGTAGCGGGAACAATGAGCAGTTCTTC. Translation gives CASSPGGSGNNEQFF.

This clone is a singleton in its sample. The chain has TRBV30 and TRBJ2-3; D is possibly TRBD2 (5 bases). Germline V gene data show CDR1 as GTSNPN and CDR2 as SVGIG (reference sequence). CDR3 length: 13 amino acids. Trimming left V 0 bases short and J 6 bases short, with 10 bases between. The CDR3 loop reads CAWSVLERDTQYF. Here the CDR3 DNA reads TGTGCCTGGAGTGTACTAGAGCGTGATACGCAGTATTTT.